The entry below gives a single TCR beta chain sequence along with its context. Which antigen it targets is not known. One base away there is no much larger clone; base qualities are not given. The V end loses 4 bases and the J end loses 4 bases, and a stretch of 14 bases separates them. CDR1 SGHDT and CDR2 YYEEEE are derived from the germline V gene. From cysteine to phenylalanine, the CDR3 is 14 amino acids long. Solely the CDR3 DNA is kept, with 42 bases framed from the first base. Donors were six healthy women forming three monozygous twin pairs. All three twin pairs had been reared together and were thought likely to have met the same infectious agents and vaccines. RNA was isolated from peripheral blood mononuclear cells and used to prepare TCR cDNA libraries. The sample originates from a study of identical twins' blood T cells (dated by TCRdb to 2013 to 2014). With regard to the full study: The approximately twelve libraries, six for the alpha chain and six for the beta chain, together yielded 45 million to 55 million Illumina reads. TCR alpha and beta chain repertoires of three pairs of monozygous twins were compared using next-generation sequencing to assess genetic influence on repertoire formation. Summary of the overall study and its limitations: The proposed role of the TCRalpha J segment in MHC recognition during thymic selection was stated to require validation by independent studies. The number of CDR3 clonotypes shared between two donors was mainly determined by the product of the cloneset sizes of the two donors, and no clear deviation from this trend was shown by twins. Because the twins were reared together, environmental influences could not be ruled out as the explanation for twin similarity. Among the most abundant TCRbeta clonotypes, more CDR3 sequences were shared by each donor with her twin than with unrelated donors. V gene usage was reported to be markedly more similar within twin pairs than between unrelated donors, even among non-selected out-of-frame TCRbeta clonotypes.

To prepare the library, 5' RACE was applied. For sequencing, an Illumina Genome Analyzer IIx was employed. The RNA-based TCR cDNA libraries were made using a previously described protocol that was modified in several ways. To prevent cross-contamination, sample-specific barcodes were added to both ends of each TCR cDNA library during cDNA synthesis and amplification. The source study handled its data this way. Each library contained about 2.2 to 4 million CDR3-containing reads, and somewhere between about 90,000 and nearly 550,000 clonotypes were identified for each individual. Reads with improper barcode index combinations were discarded, and clonesets were then built for each library with the MiTCR software. While assembling CDR3 clonotypes, MiTCR corrected PCR and sequencing errors and either filtered or rescued low-quality reads. Artificial out-of-frame clonotypes were mapped to in-frame sequences, with one indel allowed in the CDR3, and then removed. V and J gene usage similarity between donors was measured as Jensen-Shannon divergence divided by mean entropy. The public reads were run again by TCRdb, first through fastp at Q25 and then through MiXCR, and only productive beta chains were kept. Each CDR3 protein gets just one entry, which takes the most common genes and DNA from the rows behind it. These V and J calls originate from TCRdb's pipeline instead of the authors' own analysis. The sample table records 350,000 to 400,000 distinct CDR3 sequences; roughly 27% of these occur just once. The top ten constitute about 6.1% of the sample.

The sample taken for sequencing was PBMCs. The chain joins TRBV5-6 to TRBJ1-1; the D gene remains uncertain. The sequence was collected from a woman between 18 and 55 years old in good health. DNA sequence: TGTGCCAGCAGCCCTCTTGGAAGGGTCACTGAAGCTTTCTTT. It encodes CASSPLGRVTEAFF.